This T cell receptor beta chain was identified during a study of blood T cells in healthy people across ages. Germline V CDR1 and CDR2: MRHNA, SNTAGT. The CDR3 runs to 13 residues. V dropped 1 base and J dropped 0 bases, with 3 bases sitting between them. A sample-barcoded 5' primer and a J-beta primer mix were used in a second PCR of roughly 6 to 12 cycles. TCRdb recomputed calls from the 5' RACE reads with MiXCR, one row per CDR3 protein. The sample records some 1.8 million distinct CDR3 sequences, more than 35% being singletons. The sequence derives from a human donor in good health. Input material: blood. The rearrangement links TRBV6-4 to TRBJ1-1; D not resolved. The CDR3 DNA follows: TGTGCCAGCAGTGACTTCATGAACACTGAAGCTTTCTTT. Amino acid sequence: CASSDFMNTEAFF.